Given below is one T cell receptor (beta chain) in context. Its cognate antigen has yet to be identified. The input lacks base qualities; no much larger clone sits a single base away. A single peripheral blood draw of 90 to 150 mL on average was collected from each donor into heparinised tubes. A BD FACSAria II was used to sort naive, central memory, regulatory and stem cell-like memory CD4+ T cells with a panel that included CD45RO, CCR7, CD25, CD127, CD95 and CD27. Purity was above 98% for every sorted population. PBMCs were isolated immediately by Lymphoprep density gradient centrifugation and stained directly without culture. So that batch effects would be minimized, each experiment stained and sorted samples in pairs, pairing one healthy donor with one patient. The entire isolated RNA was reverse transcribed using the High Capacity cDNA Reverse Transcription Kit, and thus expressed TCRB transcripts were sequenced. Deep immunoSEQ sequencing was applied to naive, central memory and regulatory T cell samples, giving an average of roughly 3.5 million total reads per sample. Sorted cells were lysed in RLT buffer, and RNA was extracted using DNase-treated RNeasy Micro or Mini kits according to cell number. To prevent cross-contamination, each cell subset was processed individually, whereas patient and healthy donor samples were processed jointly. The immunoSEQ multiplex PCR was used to amplify TCRB sequences from cDNA, yielding 87-bp fragments that span the CDR3 region. Amplicons were sequenced on the Illumina HiSeq platform. The authors processed their data as follows. PCR bias was computationally corrected using synthetic template baselines, reads within Hamming distance 2 were collapsed, and singletons that could not be merged were discarded. By aligning reads against IMGT, V, D and J genes, CDR3 length, and insertions or deletions at six rearrangement sites were assigned. Within each subset, clonotype counts were normalized to the number of sorted cells before true diversity and Gini coefficients were calculated with the tcR R package. Repertoire sharing was quantified using the overlap coefficient calculated on TCRB nucleotide sequences. Out-of-frame TCRB sequences from naive cells were analyzed as a proxy for the pre-selection repertoire. The table comes from immuneACCESS by way of TCRdb, which keeps in-frame sequences with V and J called. Part of the clones is missing from these tables; in studies checked, under half for an unresolved V gene and the rest for unknown reasons. The D gene and trimming were derived from the DNA, and the V and J assignments and clone size from that table. The sample profile shows 250,000 to 300,000 clones; roughly an eighth of them were found once. The ten largest clones capture 0.017% of the sample.

This sample was included in a study of beta chain features in type 1 diabetes (dated by TCRdb to 2017 to 2018). At the level of the whole study: Mean age, gender distribution, total cell number and subset yield did not differ between patients and healthy donors. A total of 107,917,701 sorted cells were examined across all samples, and RNA yield correlated strongly with the number of cells per subset. In the study, TCRB repertoires of sorted circulating CD4+ T cell subsets from recently diagnosed type 1 diabetes patients were compared with those of matched healthy donors. Regulatory and stem cell-like memory subsets were isolated from only 8 patients and roughly 8 healthy donors, whereas naive and central memory subsets came from all 30 or so donors. The research as a whole found: Because small numbers of individuals were included in the HLA sub-analyses, any influence of HLA type on TCRB rearrangement was left unresolved. Naive, central memory and regulatory TCRB repertoires appeared more similar among patients than among healthy donors. Type 1 diabetes patients showed a moderate but significant shortening of TCRB CDR3 length in all four CD4+ subsets. Shorter templates might have been favored by PCR, but patient and control samples were amplified and corrected together, so both groups would have been affected equally by any skew. Because cDNA was sequenced instead of genomic DNA, highly expressing activated cells could be over-represented, though the groups showed no difference in activation or CD3 levels. At VDJ recombination sites, type 1 diabetes patients had fewer insertions and more deleted nucleotides, which implies abnormalities in thymic rearrangement.

CDR1 and CDR2, per the germline V gene (reference sequence), are SGHNT and YYREEE. The CDR3 covers 17 residues, taking in both the cysteine and the phenylalanine. The CDR3 DNA has 51 bases and is translated from base 1. V lost 0 bases and J lost 3 bases, and the count of bases not matched to a germline gene is 8. Sequences were obtained from naive CD4+ T cells from blood. This specimen's cell subset or site label, interpreted: true naive CD4+ T cells. This sequence uses TRBV5-4 and TRBJ2-1, and 8 bases in between align with TRBD1. The sequence was collected from a man aged 25 to 40 with type 1 diabetes. DNA sequence: TGTGCCAGCAGCTTGGCGGAGGGGACAGGATTCTACAATGAGCAGTTCTTC. The translation is CASSLAEGTGFYNEQFF. The variable domain in full, with residues beyond the CDR3 obtained from the reference TRBV5-4 and TRBJ2-1 genes, is ETGVTQSPTHLIKTRGQQVTLRCSSQSGHNTVSWYQQALGQGPQFIFQYYREEENGRGNFPPRFSGLQFPNYSSELNVNALELDDSALYLCASSLAEGTGFYNEQFFGPGTRLTVL.